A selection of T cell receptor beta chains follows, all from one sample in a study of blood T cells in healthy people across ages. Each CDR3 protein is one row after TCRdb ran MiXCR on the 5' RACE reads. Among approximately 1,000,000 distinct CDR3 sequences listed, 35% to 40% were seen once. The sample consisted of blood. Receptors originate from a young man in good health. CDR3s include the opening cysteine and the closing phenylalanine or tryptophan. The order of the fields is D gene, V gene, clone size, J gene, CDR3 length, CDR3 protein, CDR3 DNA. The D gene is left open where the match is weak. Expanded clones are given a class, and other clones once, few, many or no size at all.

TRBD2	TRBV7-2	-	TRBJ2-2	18	CASSLGSGLARNTGELFF	TGTGCCAGCAGCTTAGGGTCAGGACTAGCGAGGAACACCGGGGAGCTGTTTTTT
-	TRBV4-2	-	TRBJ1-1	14	CASSHDSRDTEAFF	TGTGCCAGCAGCCACGACAGCCGGGACACTGAAGCTTTCTTT
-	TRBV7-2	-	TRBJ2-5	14	CASSLAATRETQYF	TGTGCCAGCAGCTTAGCGGCTACACGAGAGACCCAGTACTTC
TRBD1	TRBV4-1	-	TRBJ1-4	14	CASSKRQGNEKLFF	TGCGCCAGCAGCAAGCGACAGGGAAATGAAAAACTGTTTTTT
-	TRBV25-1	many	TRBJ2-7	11	CASTDGYEQYF	TGTGCCAGCACCGACGGTTACGAGCAGTACTTC
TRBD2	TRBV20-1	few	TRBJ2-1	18	CSAAPGLAGGPLTSEQFF	TGCAGTGCTGCCCCTGGGCTAGCGGGGGGGCCCCTGACAAGTGAGCAGTTCTTC
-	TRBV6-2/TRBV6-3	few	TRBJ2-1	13	CASSYPSTHEQFF	TGTGCCAGCAGTTACCCCAGCACACATGAGCAGTTCTTC
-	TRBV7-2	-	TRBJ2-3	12	CASILAGDTQYF	TGTGCCAGCATCTTAGCAGGGGATACGCAGTATTTT
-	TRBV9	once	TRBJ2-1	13	CVSGVEEYNEQFF	TGTGTCAGCGGCGTAGAAGAATACAATGAGCAGTTCTTC
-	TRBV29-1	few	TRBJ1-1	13	CSVDRTGNTEAFF	TGCAGCGTCGATCGAACAGGGAACACTGAAGCTTTCTTT
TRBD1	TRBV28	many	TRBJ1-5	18	CASSLGGDRTGFNQPQHF	TGTGCCAGCAGTTTGGGGGGAGACCGGACAGGGTTTAATCAGCCCCAGCATTTT
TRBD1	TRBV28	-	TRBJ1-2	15	CASSFVPTGNYGYTF	TGTGCCAGCAGTTTTGTCCCGACAGGGAACTATGGCTACACCTTC
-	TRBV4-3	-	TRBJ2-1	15	CAGSQDPTGPNEQFF	TGCGCCGGCAGCCAAGATCCTACCGGGCCCAATGAGCAGTTCTTC
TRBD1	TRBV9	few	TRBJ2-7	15	CASSGGTGISYEQYF	TGTGCCAGCAGCGGAGGGACAGGGATATCCTACGAGCAGTACTTC
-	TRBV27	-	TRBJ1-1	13	CASRGGGNNEAFF	TGTGCCAGCCGCGGGGGGGGCAACAATGAAGCTTTCTTT
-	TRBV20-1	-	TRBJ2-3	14	CSARVLTATDTQYF	TGCAGTGCTAGAGTTTTGACAGCCACAGATACGCAGTATTTT
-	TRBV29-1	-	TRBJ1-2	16	CSVRMRLAGDGDGYTF	TGCAGCGTTCGTATGAGGCTCGCGGGGGACGGGGATGGCTACACCTTC
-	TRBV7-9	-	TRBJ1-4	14	CASSAAQTNEKLFF	TGTGCCAGCAGCGCCGCCCAGACTAATGAAAAACTGTTTTTT
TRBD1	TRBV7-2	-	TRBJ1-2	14	CASSPGQGALGYTF	TGTGCCAGCAGCCCGGGACAGGGGGCTTTAGGCTACACCTTC
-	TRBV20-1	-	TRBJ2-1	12	CSGTGNYNEQFF	TGCAGTGGGACTGGAAACTACAATGAGCAGTTCTTC
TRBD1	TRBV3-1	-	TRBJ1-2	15	CASSQTRTGIYGYTF	TGTGCCAGCAGCCAAACTCGGACAGGGATCTATGGCTACACCTTC
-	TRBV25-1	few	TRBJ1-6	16	CASSEWEASDNSPLHF	TGTGCCAGCAGTGAATGGGAGGCATCGGATAATTCACCCCTCCACTTT
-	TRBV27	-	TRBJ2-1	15	CASSLGHLPPNEQFF	TGTGCCAGCAGTTTAGGACACTTACCACCTAATGAGCAGTTCTTC